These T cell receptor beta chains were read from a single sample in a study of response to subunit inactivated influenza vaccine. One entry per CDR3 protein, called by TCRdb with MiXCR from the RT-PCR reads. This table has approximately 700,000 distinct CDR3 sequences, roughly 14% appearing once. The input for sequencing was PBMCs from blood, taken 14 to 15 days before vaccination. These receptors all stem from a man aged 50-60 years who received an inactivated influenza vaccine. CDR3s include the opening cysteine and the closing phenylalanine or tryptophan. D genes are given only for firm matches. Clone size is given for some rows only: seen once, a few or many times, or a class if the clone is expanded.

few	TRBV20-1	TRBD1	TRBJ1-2	TGCAGTGCCGCCGACAGGGCCTTCTATGGCTACACCTTC	CSAADRAFYGYTF
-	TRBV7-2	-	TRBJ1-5	TGTGCCAGCAGCTTAGATCGGGTGTCCAATCAGCCCCAGCATTTT	CASSLDRVSNQPQHF
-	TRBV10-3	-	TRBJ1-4	TGTGCCACCGCCGACGGGACAACTAATGAAAAACTGTTTTTT	CATADGTTNEKLFF
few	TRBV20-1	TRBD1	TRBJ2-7	TGCAGTGCTAGAGTGAGTTTAGGACAGGGGATGTGGGAGCAGTACTTC	CSARVSLGQGMWEQYF
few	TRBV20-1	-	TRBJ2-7	TGCAGTGCCCGGTTGTACGAGCAGTACTTC	CSARLYEQYF
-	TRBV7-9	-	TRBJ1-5	TGTGCCAGCAGCTTAACTGAAGATCAGCCCCAGCATTTT	CASSLTEDQPQHF
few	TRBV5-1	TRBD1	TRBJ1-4	TGCGCCAGCAGCATGGGACAGGGGGCTAATGAAAAACTGTTTTTT	CASSMGQGANEKLFF
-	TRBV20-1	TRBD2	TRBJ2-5	TGCAGTGCTAGAGTTCTGACTAGCGGGGGGGCAGAGACCCAGTACTTC	CSARVLTSGGAETQYF
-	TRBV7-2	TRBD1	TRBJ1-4	TGTGCCAGCAGCACAAGGGGGCAGACTAATGAAAAACTGTTTTTT	CASSTRGQTNEKLFF
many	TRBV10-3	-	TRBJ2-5	TGTGCCATCAGAAGTTCGGGTAACGGAGAGACCCAGTACTTC	CAIRSSGNGETQYF
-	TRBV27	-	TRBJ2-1	TGTGCCAGCAGGCCAGGGAGCGGTGGGCGGGATGAGCAGTTCTTC	CASRPGSGGRDEQFF
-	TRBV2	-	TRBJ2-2	TGTGCCAGCAGTGTCCCCGGGGGCGGGGCACAGACCGGGGAGCTGTTTTTT	CASSVPGGGAQTGELFF
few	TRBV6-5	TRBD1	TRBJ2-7	TGTGCCAGCAGTTCCATAGGACAGGGTAAGAGCTCCTACGAGCAGTACTTC	CASSSIGQGKSSYEQYF
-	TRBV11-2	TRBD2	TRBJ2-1	TGTGCCAGCAGTCGTCCTAGCGGGAGGGCCTACAATGAGCAGTTCTTC	CASSRPSGRAYNEQFF
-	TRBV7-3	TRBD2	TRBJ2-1	TGTGCCAGCAGCTTAACAGCCCCGGGACTAGGGAGTACAAGTGAGCAGTTCTTC	CASSLTAPGLGSTSEQFF
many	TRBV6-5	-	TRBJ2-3	TGTGCCAGCAGTTACTCTGTGGGGGGCACAGATACGCAGTATTTT	CASSYSVGGTDTQYF